The entry below gives a single TCR beta chain sequence along with its context. Individuals drawn from 24 US areas were about 18 to 100 years old. Cohorts were assigned according to the clinical history that participants reported. In the authors' methods: Amplification from reference gene primers served as the basis for estimated nucleated cell counts. Some clones are missing from TCRdb's copy, which holds only in-frame ones; the method was immunoSEQ multiplex PCR. The D gene and trimming were derived from the DNA, and the V and J assignments and clone size from that table. The data hold 200,000 or so clones, with 80% to 85% observed a single time. The CDR3 is made up of 13 amino acids. The V gene's germline CDR1 is LGHDT and CDR2 YNNKEL (reference sequence). The ends were cut back, 4 bases at V and 5 bases at J, with 12 bases in the middle. This entry belongs to a study of blood T cell repertoires in COVID-19.

This sequence originates from a man between 35 and 55 years old who had recovered from COVID-19. The chain joins TRBV3-1 (or the pseudogene TRBV3-2) to TRBJ2-7; D might be TRBD2 (5 bases). Source material: PBMCs or T cells enriched from blood (not recorded which). Here the CDR3 DNA reads TGTGCCAGCAGCCGACCCGGGGTCGACGAGCAGTACTTC. Amino acids: CASSRPGVDEQYF.